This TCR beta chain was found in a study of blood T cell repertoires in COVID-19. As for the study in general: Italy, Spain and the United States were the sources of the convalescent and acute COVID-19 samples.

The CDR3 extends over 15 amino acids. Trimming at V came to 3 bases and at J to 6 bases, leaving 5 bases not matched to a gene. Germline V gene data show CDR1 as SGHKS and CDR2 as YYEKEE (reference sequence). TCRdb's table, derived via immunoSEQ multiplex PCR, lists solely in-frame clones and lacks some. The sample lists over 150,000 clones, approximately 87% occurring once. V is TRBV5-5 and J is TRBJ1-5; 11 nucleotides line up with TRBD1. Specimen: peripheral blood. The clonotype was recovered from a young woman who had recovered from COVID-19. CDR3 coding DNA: TGTGCCAGCAGCTGGGGACAGGGGGTCGGTCAGCCCCAGCATTTT. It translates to CASSWGQGVGQPQHF. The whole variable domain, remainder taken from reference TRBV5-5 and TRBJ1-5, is DAGVTQSPTHLIKTRGQQVTLRCSPISGHKSVSWYQQVLGQGPQFIFQYYEKEERGRGNFPDRFSARQFPNYSSELNVNALLLGDSALYLCASSWGQGVGQPQHFGDGTRLSIL.